The 2 T cell receptor beta chains in this list originate from one sample, sequenced in a study of Ad26.COV2.S vaccination and SARS-CoV-2 variants. The data were produced by immunoSEQ multiplex PCR, yet TCRdb's version contains in-frame clones alone and is incomplete. The sample includes 350,000 to 500,000 clones, roughly nine tenths of them seen just once. The treatment here: around 19 received Ad26.COV2.S at low or high dose, single or two shots; 5 received placebo; per-sample allocation not given. Sampling took place 63 days after the first vaccine or placebo injection. The starting material was peripheral blood, obtained in a trial of Ad26.COV2.S vaccine versus placebo. The source is a person aged 18-65 years who received the Ad26.COV2.S COVID-19 vaccine or a placebo.

This chain links TRBV20-1 with TRBJ1-5; D call uncertain. Germline loops: CDR1 DFQATT, CDR2 SNEGSKA (reference sequence). This CDR3 contains 13 residues. Trimming took 3 bases from V and 6 from J, leaving 12 bases between them. CDR3 bases: TGCAGTGCTAGTCGGACGGGGAGTCAGCCCCAGCATTTT. It is translated as CSASRTGSQPQHF.

The chain is built from TRBV9 and TRBJ2-5, with D maybe TRBD1 (7 bases). V was clipped by 4 bases and J by 5 bases, with 18 bases between them. Germline V gene data show CDR1 as SGDLS and CDR2 as YYNGEE. This CDR3 is built from 15 residues. The CDR3 loop reads CASSLRQGGVETQYF. The CDR3 DNA sequence: TGTGCCAGCAGCCTAAGACAGGGAGGCGTGGAGACCCAGTACTTC.